This T cell receptor (beta chain) was retrieved from a study of glioma-infiltrating T cells. Study-level information: Glioma patients had dexamethasone for six or fewer days before surgery.

TCR alpha and beta CDR3 regions were amplified from RNA using iRepertoire nested multiplex PCR. MiXCR was run by TCRdb on the multiplex PCR reads, yielding one entry per CDR3 protein. Of approximately 400,000 distinct CDR3 sequences listed, more than 35% are singletons. Of note for this clonotype: Its antigen is not known.

Findings and caveats of the study: Very few CDR3 sequences were shared between tissue and blood. A blood CDR3 motif signature was depleted in highly divergent patients.

The TCR originated in a human donor with low-grade glioma or glioblastoma, undergoing nonglioma brain surgery, or in good health (not recorded which). Sequenced material: glioma tissue, nonneoplastic brain tissue, or PBMCs (not recorded which).

The CDR3 region has the DNA TGTGCCAGCAGTTTATCACTAGCGGGAGGAGGATACGAGCAGTTCTTC. It translates to CASSLSLAGGGYEQFF. The chain joins TRBV28 to TRBJ2-1, with 12 bases lining up with TRBD2. The CDR3 is 16 amino acids. The V gene end was trimmed by 1 base and the J gene end by 10 bases; junction bases not matched to a gene: 8. Looked up from germline, CDR1 is MDHEN and CDR2 is SYDVKM.